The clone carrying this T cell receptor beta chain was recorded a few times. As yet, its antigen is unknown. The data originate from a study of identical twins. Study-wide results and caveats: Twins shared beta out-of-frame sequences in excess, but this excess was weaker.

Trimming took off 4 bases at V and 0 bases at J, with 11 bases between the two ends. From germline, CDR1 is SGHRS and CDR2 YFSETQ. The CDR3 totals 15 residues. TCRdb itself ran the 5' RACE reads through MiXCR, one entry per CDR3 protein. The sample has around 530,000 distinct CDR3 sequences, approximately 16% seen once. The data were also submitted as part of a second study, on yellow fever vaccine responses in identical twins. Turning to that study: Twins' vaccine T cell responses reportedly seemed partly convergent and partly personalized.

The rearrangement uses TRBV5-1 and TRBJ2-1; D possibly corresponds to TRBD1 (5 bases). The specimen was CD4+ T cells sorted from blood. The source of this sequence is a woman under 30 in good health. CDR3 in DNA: TGCGCCAGCAGCAAGACAGAGATCTCCTACAATGAGCAGTTCTTC. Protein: CASSKTEISYNEQFF.